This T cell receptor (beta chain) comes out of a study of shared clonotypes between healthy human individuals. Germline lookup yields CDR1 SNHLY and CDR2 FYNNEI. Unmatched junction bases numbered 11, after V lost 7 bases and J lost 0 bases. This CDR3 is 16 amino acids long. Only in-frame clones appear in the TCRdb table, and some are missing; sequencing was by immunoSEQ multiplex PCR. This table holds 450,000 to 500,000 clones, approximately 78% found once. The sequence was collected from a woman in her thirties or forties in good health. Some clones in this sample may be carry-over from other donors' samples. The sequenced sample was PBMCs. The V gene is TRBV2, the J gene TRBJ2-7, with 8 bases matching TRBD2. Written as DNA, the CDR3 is TGTGCCAGCACCCGACCCCTTAGCGGGAACTCCTACGAGCAGTACTTC. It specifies CASTRPLSGNSYEQYF.